This TCR beta chain was captured by sequencing in a study of regulatory T cells in long-lasting Graves disease. This clonotype was seen a handful of times. Its cognate antigen is unknown. Specified time point: newly diagnosed GD, antithyroid drugs for less than 3 months. The TCR library used RNA extracted from PBMCs. Points from the study as a whole: TCR diversity in persistent Graves' patients was below that of newly diagnosed ones. The study found TRBV28, TRBJ1-2 and TRBJ2-5 favored in persistent disease.

V gave up 4 bases and J gave up 0 bases, with 19 bases separating them. The CDR3 consists of 17 residues. The germline V gene encodes CDR1 MNHEY and CDR2 SVGAGI. TCR beta libraries were built with iRepertoire HTBI primers and Arm-PCR of CDR3 regions. TCRdb passed the multiplex PCR reads through MiXCR, listing each CDR3 protein once. In the table there are 400,000 to 500,000 distinct CDR3 sequences, approximately 15% of which are singletons. These same records also appear under a second study, on T cells in Graves' hyperthyroidism and ophthalmopathy. As that report states: First-round RT-PCR with HTBI primers amplified the TCR CDR3 region.

The sample was peripheral blood mononuclear cells (PBMCs), taken at new diagnosis, from a patient treated with antithyroid drugs. The TCR sequence derives from a woman aged 40 to 49 with Graves disease. The chain recombines TRBV6-5 with TRBJ2-7; no reliable D call. The CDR3 sequence is CASSSLFRVVGSYEQYF. The CDR3 nucleotides read TGTGCCAGCAGTTCCCTCTTTAGGGTGGTCGGCTCCTACGAGCAGTACTTC.